This TCR beta chain is from a study of blood T cell repertoires in COVID-19. For the study at large: Both acute and convalescent COVID-19 samples were obtained from the United States, Italy and Spain. T cells, B-cell-depleted T cells, or PBMCs provided the cDNA or gDNA that served as material.

Per the authors' pipeline: Amplification with reference gene primers provided the estimates of nucleated cell counts. The method was immunoSEQ multiplex PCR; TCRdb's version includes in-frame clones alone and lacks a portion of them. V and J calls and clone size are as listed in that table; D and trimming were resolved from the DNA. The sample records fewer than 250,000 clones, around 81% being singletons. CDR3 size: 14 residues. In germline, CDR1 is SQVTM, CDR2 ANQGSEA. The ends lost 1 base at V and 5 bases at J; junction bases unmatched: 7. Sequenced input: peripheral blood. The receptor was isolated from a woman aged 60-75 years with active or convalescent COVID-19. This chain joins TRBV29-1 and TRBJ2-7; TRBD1 aligns across 8 bases. The CDR3 bases are TGCAGCGTTGAAGTGACAGGGGCAAGAAACGAGCAGTACTTC. Its protein is CSVEVTGARNEQYF.